The 9 T cell receptor beta chains listed next were all sequenced from one sample in a study of CD8 T cells in Susac syndrome. Roughly 0.5 to 1 ug RNA was reverse transcribed with random hexamers. TCRdb reanalysed the immunoSEQ multiplex PCR reads using MiXCR and keeps one entry per CDR3 protein. The table lists fewer than 350,000 distinct CDR3 sequences, approximately 91% of them singletons. Sequencing input: CD8+ T cells from PBMCs. The source of these receptors is a human donor with multiple sclerosis.

The V call is TRBV28, the J call TRBJ1-2; D is possibly TRBD1 (5 bases). Between the trimmed V and J ends, which lost 10 bases and 7 bases, there was a span of 22 bases. Germline CDR1 and CDR2: MDHEN and SYDVKM. The CDR3 has 14 residues. The CDR3 here is CATSWDFKIAGYTF. The CDR3 DNA follows: TGTGCCACCAGCTGGGACTTCAAAATCGCTGGCTACACCTTC.

The genes are TRBV2 and TRBJ2-1; 14 bases map to TRBD2. The CDR3 loop spans 16 amino acids. CDR1 and CDR2 (germline): SNHLY, FYNNEI. The junction had 16 bases not matched to a gene; V was cut back by 11 bases and J by 10 bases. In DNA form, the CDR3 reads TGTGCCGGACAGCCGGGTGGGACTAGCGGGAGTCGGGAGCAGTTCTTC. It specifies CAGQPGGTSGSREQFF.

In its sample, this clonotype was seen a few times. The V gene is TRBV2, the J gene TRBJ2-7; D gene uncertain. V lost 8 bases and J 2 bases, leaving 10 bases between the germline ends. The germline gives CDR1 SNHLY, CDR2 FYNNEI. The CDR3 spans 12 residues. CDR3 sequence reads: CASHGSAYEQYF. CDR3 DNA sequence: TGTGCCAGCCACGGATCGGCCTACGAGCAGTACTTC.

J is TRBJ2-2 and V is TRBV11-1, with D possibly TRBD2 on 5 matching bases. V lost 3 bases and J lost 5, with 13 bases in between. Per germline, CDR1 SGHAT and CDR2 FQDESV (reference sequence). CDR3 length: 15 residues. This chain's CDR3 is CASSFLEGPTGELFF. Written as DNA, the CDR3 is TGTGCCAGCAGCTTTTTAGAGGGTCCGACCGGGGAGCTGTTTTTT.

A few counts support this clonotype. This chain connects TRBV2 to TRBJ2-1; 13 positions match TRBD2. Germline V gives CDR1 SNHLY, CDR2 FYNNEI. V was clipped by 5 bases and J by 2 bases; unmatched bases: 9. The CDR3 spans 18 residues. CDR3 DNA: TGTGCCAGCAGTCGACTAGCGGGAGGTGATTCCCCCTACAATGAGCAGTTCTTC. This gives the protein CASSRLAGGDSPYNEQFF.

V gene TRBV6-4 combines with J gene TRBJ2-1; 12 bases fit TRBD2. V dropped 3 bases and J dropped 8; count of bases not matched to a gene: 5. Germline V gene lookup returns CDR1 MRHNA and CDR2 SNTAGT. The CDR3 has 15 amino acids. CDR3 sequence: CASSEASGRADEQFF. The CDR3 bases are TGTGCCAGCAGTGAGGCTAGCGGGAGGGCCGATGAGCAGTTCTTC.

V usage is TRBV11-2 and J usage is TRBJ1-2; 8 bases agree with TRBD1. The CDR3 covers 16 residues. V was clipped by 3 bases and J by 7 bases; unmatched bases: 13. Germline lookup yields CDR1 SGHAT and CDR2 FQNNGV. CDR3 residues: CASSLSFGQGPAGYTF. CDR3 nucleotide sequence: TGTGCCAGCAGCTTGAGTTTCGGACAGGGACCAGCTGGCTACACCTTC.

The chain combines TRBV28 with TRBJ2-2; 7 positions agree with TRBD1. This CDR3 is built from 14 residues. CDR1 and CDR2 (germline): MDHEN, SYDVKM. V trimming: 4 bases; J trimming: 4 bases; junction bases outside the gene matches: 3. In DNA form, the CDR3 reads TGTGCCAGCAGTTCGACAGGGACCACCGGGGAGCTGTTTTTT. This codes for CASSSTGTTGELFF. The full variable domain, rest sourced from reference TRBV28 and TRBJ2-2, is DVKVTQSSRYLVKRTGEKVFLECVQDMDHENMFWYRQDPGLGLRLIYFSYDVKMKEKGDIPEGYSVSREKKERFSLILESASTNQTSMYLCASSSTGTTGELFFGEGSRLTVL.

This rearrangement joins TRBV6-1 to TRBJ2-1, with TRBD2 matching over 8 bases. The CDR3 spans 15 residues. The V gene end was trimmed by 6 bases and the J gene end by 3 bases; junction bases not matched to a gene: 7. CDR1 is MNHNS, CDR2 SASEGT, per germline. The chain's CDR3 is CASSNGGALYNEQFF. In DNA, the CDR3 is TGTGCCAGCAGCAACGGGGGGGCGCTCTACAATGAGCAGTTCTTC.